This is a list of T cell receptor beta chains from one sample in a study of blood T cell repertoires in COVID-19. Assay: immunoSEQ multiplex PCR; the TCRdb copy retains only in-frame clones and omits some. The table shows approximately 190,000 clones, with around 84% occurring only once. The material sequenced was peripheral blood. These receptors came from a man aged 25-40 years with active or convalescent COVID-19. CDR3s include the opening cysteine and the closing phenylalanine or tryptophan. D genes are given only for firm matches. Size values are once, few and many counts, or a class for expanded clones, and some rows have none.

v_call: TRBV10-3; j_call: TRBJ2-2; cdr3_length: 16; clone_size: .; d_call: TRBD1; cdr3_nt: TGTGCCATCAGTTCCCGGGACAGGGTCAACACCGGGGAGCTGTTTTTT; cdr3_aa: CAISSRDRVNTGELFF
v_call: TRBV2; j_call: TRBJ2-7; cdr3_length: 15; clone_size: .; d_call: TRBD1; cdr3_nt: TGTGCCAGCTGCGACAGGGGGCTTATGGCCTACGAGCAGTACTTC; cdr3_aa: CASCDRGLMAYEQYF
v_call: TRBV5-1; j_call: TRBJ1-1; cdr3_length: 15; clone_size: .; d_call: TRBD1; cdr3_nt: TGCGCCAGCAGCTTAACCAGGGGGCTTATCCCTGAAGCTTTCTTT; cdr3_aa: CASSLTRGLIPEAFF
v_call: TRBV18; j_call: TRBJ1-2; cdr3_length: 13; clone_size: .; d_call: .; cdr3_nt: TGTGCCAGCTCCCCTAACAGGGACTATGGCTACACCTTC; cdr3_aa: CASSPNRDYGYTF
v_call: TRBV4-1; j_call: TRBJ1-4; cdr3_length: 15; clone_size: .; d_call: .; cdr3_nt: TGCGCCAGCAGCCTCTCAGGGGAAACTAATGAAAAACTGTTTTTT; cdr3_aa: CASSLSGETNEKLFF
v_call: TRBV9; j_call: TRBJ1-1; cdr3_length: 14; clone_size: .; d_call: .; cdr3_nt: TGTGCCAGCAGCGTAGTGACACGGAACACTGAAGCTTTCTTT; cdr3_aa: CASSVVTRNTEAFF
v_call: TRBV19; j_call: TRBJ1-1; cdr3_length: 13; clone_size: few; d_call: .; cdr3_nt: TGTGCCAGTAGTACACAGGGAAGCACTGAAGCTTTCTTT; cdr3_aa: CASSTQGSTEAFF
v_call: TRBV18; j_call: TRBJ2-6; cdr3_length: 15; clone_size: .; d_call: TRBD1; cdr3_nt: TGTGCCAGCTCAGGACAGGACTCTGGGGCCAACGTCCTGACTTTC; cdr3_aa: CASSGQDSGANVLTF
v_call: TRBV28; j_call: TRBJ2-2; cdr3_length: 16; clone_size: .; d_call: TRBD1; cdr3_nt: TGTGCCAGCAGTTTTCCCCGGGACAGCGCCACCGGGGAGCTGTTTTTT; cdr3_aa: CASSFPRDSATGELFF
v_call: TRBV2; j_call: TRBJ2-2; cdr3_length: 12; clone_size: .; d_call: .; cdr3_nt: TGTGCCAGCAGTGACGACACCGGGGAGCTGTTTTTT; cdr3_aa: CASSDDTGELFF
v_call: TRBV4-1; j_call: TRBJ1-1; cdr3_length: 18; clone_size: .; d_call: .; cdr3_nt: TGCGCCAGCAGCCAAGATCATAATGGCATCGGGGAAAAAGATGAAGCTTTCTTT; cdr3_aa: CASSQDHNGIGEKDEAFF
v_call: TRBV7-3; j_call: TRBJ2-1; cdr3_length: 14; clone_size: .; d_call: TRBD2; cdr3_nt: TGTGCCAGCAGCGAGGCTAGCGGGGGGTACGAGCAGTTCTTC; cdr3_aa: CASSEASGGYEQFF
v_call: TRBV10-2; j_call: TRBJ1-5; cdr3_length: 17; clone_size: few; d_call: TRBD1; cdr3_nt: TGCGCCAGCAGTGACCCCGGGACAGGGGGCGCGTTGGCCCCCCAGCATTTT; cdr3_aa: CASSDPGTGGALAPQHF
v_call: TRBV15; j_call: TRBJ2-5; cdr3_length: 15; clone_size: .; d_call: .; cdr3_nt: TGTGCCACCAGCAGAGAAATGGGGCCGGGAGAGACCCAGTACTTC; cdr3_aa: CATSREMGPGETQYF
v_call: TRBV27; j_call: TRBJ1-6; cdr3_length: 14; clone_size: .; d_call: .; cdr3_nt: TGTGCGACAGCATATGCAGGAAATAATTCACCCCTCCACTTT; cdr3_aa: CATAYAGNNSPLHF
v_call: TRBV9; j_call: TRBJ1-1; cdr3_length: 17; clone_size: .; d_call: .; cdr3_nt: TGTGCCAGCAGCGCACCCCAGGGGAACCTCATGAACACTGAAGCTTTCTTT; cdr3_aa: CASSAPQGNLMNTEAFF
v_call: TRBV30; j_call: TRBJ1-4; cdr3_length: 15; clone_size: once; d_call: TRBD1; cdr3_nt: TGTGCCTACATTGACAGGGTATCCCGGAATGAAAAACTGTTTTTT; cdr3_aa: CAYIDRVSRNEKLFF
v_call: TRBV19; j_call: TRBJ1-5; cdr3_length: 13; clone_size: .; d_call: .; cdr3_nt: TGTGCCAGTTCGAGGACAGAGAATCAGCCCCAGCATTTT; cdr3_aa: CASSRTENQPQHF
v_call: TRBV19; j_call: TRBJ1-2; cdr3_length: 14; clone_size: .; d_call: TRBD1; cdr3_nt: TGTGCCAGTAGCCGCGACAGGGGTGACTATGGCTACACCTTC; cdr3_aa: CASSRDRGDYGYTF
v_call: TRBV11-3; j_call: TRBJ2-2; cdr3_length: 14; clone_size: .; d_call: TRBD2; cdr3_nt: TGTGCCAGCATTTACGCGGGAGCAACCGGGGAGCTGTTTTTT; cdr3_aa: CASIYAGATGELFF
v_call: TRBV7-2; j_call: TRBJ2-1; cdr3_length: 15; clone_size: .; d_call: .; cdr3_nt: TGTGCCAGCAGCTTGTTGAGCGCGAAACACAATGAGCAGTTCTTC; cdr3_aa: CASSLLSAKHNEQFF
v_call: TRBV11-3; j_call: TRBJ2-3; cdr3_length: 17; clone_size: .; d_call: TRBD1; cdr3_nt: TGTGCCAGCAGCCCAGGCGTTGGGACAGGGAGCACAGATACGCAGTATTTT; cdr3_aa: CASSPGVGTGSTDTQYF
v_call: TRBV5-4; j_call: TRBJ1-6; cdr3_length: 13; clone_size: few; d_call: .; cdr3_nt: TGTGCCAGCAGCTTGGCTGGGAGTTCACCCCTCCACTTT; cdr3_aa: CASSLAGSSPLHF
v_call: TRBV27; j_call: TRBJ1-1; cdr3_length: 14; clone_size: .; d_call: .; cdr3_nt: TGTGCCAGCAGCCAAACAGGGTTGAACACTGAAGCTTTCTTT; cdr3_aa: CASSQTGLNTEAFF
v_call: TRBV7-9; j_call: TRBJ2-3; cdr3_length: 14; clone_size: .; d_call: TRBD2; cdr3_nt: TGTGCCAGCAGCTTAACAGCGGGGACAGATACGCAGTATTTT; cdr3_aa: CASSLTAGTDTQYF
v_call: TRBV12-3/TRBV12-4; j_call: TRBJ1-2; cdr3_length: 11; clone_size: once; d_call: .; cdr3_nt: TGTGCCAGCAGTTTCGGTGATGGCTACACCTTC; cdr3_aa: CASSFGDGYTF
v_call: TRBV4-1; j_call: TRBJ2-3; cdr3_length: 20; clone_size: .; d_call: TRBD2; cdr3_nt: TGCGCCAGCAGCCAAGTGGAGGGAGGACTAGCGGGAGGGGGCACAGATACGCAGTATTTT; cdr3_aa: CASSQVEGGLAGGGTDTQYF
v_call: TRBV15; j_call: TRBJ2-3; cdr3_length: 19; clone_size: .; d_call: TRBD1; cdr3_nt: TGTGCCACCAGCAGAGATATGGGGGGGACAGGGGTTTCCACAGATACGCAGTATTTT; cdr3_aa: CATSRDMGGTGVSTDTQYF
v_call: TRBV30; j_call: TRBJ1-1; cdr3_length: 14; clone_size: .; d_call: .; cdr3_nt: TGTGCCTGGAGCGCCAAACAGGGGAACACTGAAGCTTTCTTT; cdr3_aa: CAWSAKQGNTEAFF
v_call: TRBV10-1; j_call: TRBJ1-6; cdr3_length: 14; clone_size: few; d_call: .; cdr3_nt: TGCGCCAGCAGTGAGAGGACATCGGATTCACCCCTCCACTTT; cdr3_aa: CASSERTSDSPLHF
v_call: TRBV29-1; j_call: TRBJ1-3; cdr3_length: 13; clone_size: .; d_call: .; cdr3_nt: TGCAGCGTTGTGGAGAGCTCTGGAAACACCATATATTTT; cdr3_aa: CSVVESSGNTIYF
v_call: TRBV5-5; j_call: TRBJ1-2; cdr3_length: 14; clone_size: .; d_call: .; cdr3_nt: TGTGCCAGCAGCTCCGGGTTAGGTATCTATGGCTACACCTTC; cdr3_aa: CASSSGLGIYGYTF
v_call: TRBV5-1; j_call: TRBJ1-4; cdr3_length: 14; clone_size: .; d_call: .; cdr3_nt: TGCGCCAGCAGCTTCGGCAGGTTTGATGAAAAACTGTTTTTT; cdr3_aa: CASSFGRFDEKLFF
v_call: TRBV5-1; j_call: TRBJ1-1; cdr3_length: 15; clone_size: .; d_call: .; cdr3_nt: TGCGCCAGCAGCTTGGGACACGGCGGGGACACTGAAGCTTTCTTT; cdr3_aa: CASSLGHGGDTEAFF
v_call: TRBV6-5; j_call: TRBJ1-1; cdr3_length: 14; clone_size: .; d_call: .; cdr3_nt: TGTGCCAGCAGTTCTACTACGATATGGACTGAAGCTTTCTTT; cdr3_aa: CASSSTTIWTEAFF
v_call: TRBV3-1/TRBV3-2; j_call: TRBJ2-6; cdr3_length: 19; clone_size: .; d_call: .; cdr3_nt: TGTGCCAGCAGCCAAGTTGCTGGAGGGTCCATCTCTGGGGCCAACGTCCTGACTTTC; cdr3_aa: CASSQVAGGSISGANVLTF
v_call: TRBV12-3/TRBV12-4; j_call: TRBJ1-1; cdr3_length: 13; clone_size: .; d_call: .; cdr3_nt: TGTGCCAGCAGCCCACAGGGGAACACTGAAGCTTTCTTT; cdr3_aa: CASSPQGNTEAFF
v_call: TRBV27; j_call: TRBJ2-2; cdr3_length: 18; clone_size: .; d_call: TRBD1; cdr3_nt: TGTGCCAGCAGGGACTTGGGTGGCGACAGGGGGGACACCGGGGAGCTGTTTTTT; cdr3_aa: CASRDLGGDRGDTGELFF
v_call: TRBV2; j_call: TRBJ1-2; cdr3_length: 16; clone_size: few; d_call: .; cdr3_nt: TGTGCCAGCCTCCGGGACATAGGGACGCGGACCTATGGCTACACCTTC; cdr3_aa: CASLRDIGTRTYGYTF
v_call: TRBV5-1; j_call: TRBJ2-3; cdr3_length: 17; clone_size: .; d_call: .; cdr3_nt: TGCGCCAGCAGCTTGGATTGGGGGACATGGAGCACAGATACGCAGTATTTT; cdr3_aa: CASSLDWGTWSTDTQYF
v_call: TRBV25-1; j_call: TRBJ1-1; cdr3_length: 13; clone_size: .; d_call: .; cdr3_nt: TGTGCCAGCTTGGGGGGTCCGGCCACTGAAGCTTTCTTT; cdr3_aa: CASLGGPATEAFF
v_call: TRBV19; j_call: TRBJ1-2; cdr3_length: 13; clone_size: .; d_call: .; cdr3_nt: TGTGCCAGTAGTCCGGGGAACCCCCATGGCTACACCTTC; cdr3_aa: CASSPGNPHGYTF
v_call: TRBV6-4; j_call: TRBJ2-3; cdr3_length: 15; clone_size: .; d_call: .; cdr3_nt: TGTGCCAGGGAAGAAGAGATTAGCGGCACAGATACGCAGTATTTT; cdr3_aa: CAREEEISGTDTQYF
v_call: TRBV20-1; j_call: TRBJ2-2; cdr3_length: 11; clone_size: few; d_call: .; cdr3_nt: TGCAGTGCAGCCGGGACCGGGGAGCTGTTTTTT; cdr3_aa: CSAAGTGELFF
v_call: TRBV6-2/TRBV6-3; j_call: TRBJ1-4; cdr3_length: 15; clone_size: .; d_call: .; cdr3_nt: TGTGCCAGCAGTTACGAGGCTACAGGGAGTGAAAAACTGTTTTTT; cdr3_aa: CASSYEATGSEKLFF
v_call: TRBV27; j_call: TRBJ2-7; cdr3_length: 15; clone_size: few; d_call: .; cdr3_nt: TGTGCCAGCAGTTTATCGTACGCAGGAGGCTACGAGCAGTACTTC; cdr3_aa: CASSLSYAGGYEQYF
v_call: TRBV3-1/TRBV3-2; j_call: TRBJ1-4; cdr3_length: 11; clone_size: .; d_call: TRBD1; cdr3_nt: TGTGCCAGCAGCGCCCCGACAGGGCTGTTTTTT; cdr3_aa: CASSAPTGLFF
v_call: TRBV6-1; j_call: TRBJ1-5; cdr3_length: 15; clone_size: .; d_call: TRBD1; cdr3_nt: TGTGCCAGCAGTGAAGACAGGGGTCTAAATCAGCCCCAGCATTTT; cdr3_aa: CASSEDRGLNQPQHF
v_call: TRBV30; j_call: TRBJ2-7; cdr3_length: 14; clone_size: .; d_call: TRBD2; cdr3_nt: TGTGCCTGGAGTGACCGCGGGGGGACCGACGAGCAGTACTTC; cdr3_aa: CAWSDRGGTDEQYF
v_call: TRBV28; j_call: TRBJ2-3; cdr3_length: 15; clone_size: .; d_call: TRBD1; cdr3_nt: TGTGCCAGCAGTTCGCCGGGACAGGCGACAGATACGCAGTATTTT; cdr3_aa: CASSSPGQATDTQYF
v_call: TRBV7-9; j_call: TRBJ2-5; cdr3_length: 16; clone_size: once; d_call: .; cdr3_nt: TGTGCCAGCAGCGACTCCGGGAGAAGGAGTGAAGAGACCCAGTACTTC; cdr3_aa: CASSDSGRRSEETQYF
v_call: TRBV2; j_call: TRBJ1-2; cdr3_length: 13; clone_size: .; d_call: TRBD1; cdr3_nt: TGTGCCAGCAGGGAAGGACAGGACTATGGCTACACCTTC; cdr3_aa: CASREGQDYGYTF
v_call: TRBV7-2; j_call: TRBJ1-4; cdr3_length: 16; clone_size: .; d_call: .; cdr3_nt: TGTGCCAGCAGCTGGGATTGGACAGCAACTAATGAAAAACTGTTTTTT; cdr3_aa: CASSWDWTATNEKLFF
v_call: TRBV5-1; j_call: TRBJ2-4; cdr3_length: 14; clone_size: .; d_call: .; cdr3_nt: TGCGCCAGCAGCTGGGGGGAAACCAAAAACATTCAGTACTTC; cdr3_aa: CASSWGETKNIQYF
v_call: TRBV19; j_call: TRBJ2-3; cdr3_length: 14; clone_size: .; d_call: .; cdr3_nt: TGTGCCAGTAGTTCGTATAATGGCACAGATACGCAGTATTTT; cdr3_aa: CASSSYNGTDTQYF
v_call: TRBV19; j_call: TRBJ2-6; cdr3_length: 17; clone_size: .; d_call: .; cdr3_nt: TGTGCCAGTAGCCCCAGGCAGCTAACCTCTGGGGCCAACGTCCTGACTTTC; cdr3_aa: CASSPRQLTSGANVLTF